Detailed here is one T cell receptor (beta chain). The source of the sample is a study of blood T cell repertoires in COVID-19. Study details: Sites in the United States, Italy and Spain provided acute and convalescent COVID-19 samples. PBMCs, B-cell-depleted T cells, or T cells provided the cDNA or gDNA that made up the material.

The CDR3 has 14 amino acids. Germline V gene data show CDR1 as SGHVS and CDR2 as FQNEAQ. V lost 5 bases to trimming and J lost 12 bases, with 20 bases between them. Original processing methods: From reference gene primer amplification, estimates of nucleated cell counts were derived. Profiling relied on immunoSEQ multiplex PCR, and the TCRdb table lists in-frame clones only, not all of them. The V and J calls and clone size come from that table; D and trimming were worked out from the DNA. The sample shows approximately 26,000 clones, approximately 77% of them seen only once. This chain joins TRBV7-8 and TRBJ2-1, with D unclear. The sequence was collected from an elderly man with active or convalescent COVID-19. Material for sequencing was peripheral blood. CDR3 sequence: CASSHTQNLVRQFF. CDR3 DNA sequence: TGTGCCAGCAGCCACACGCAAAACCTAGTCAGGCAGTTCTTC.